The 17 T cell receptor beta chains presented below share a single source sample, sequenced in a study of T cells in tumors after PD-1 blockade. Using immunoSEQ multiplex PCR, the repertoire was profiled, and TCRdb retains in-frame clones only, with some absent. This table holds 50,000 or so clones, roughly three quarters found once. This specimen consisted of PBMCs, obtained before anti-PD-1 treatment. The source is a human donor with basal cell carcinoma.

CDR3 in DNA: TGTGCCAGCAGCTTTGGGCCGGGACAGGGCTATGAAAAACTGTTTTTT. It specifies CASSFGPGQGYEKLFF. The chain employs TRBV5-6 and TRBJ1-4, with TRBD1 matching 9 bases. V trimming: 2 bases; J trimming: 6 bases; junction bases outside the gene matches: 8. CDR1 is SGHDT and CDR2 is YYEEEE in the germline V gene. The CDR3 runs to 16 residues.

The rearrangement joins TRBV29-1 to TRBJ2-4; TRBD1 agrees at 7 bases. The CDR3 has 15 amino acids. The junction had 12 bases not matched to a gene; V was cut back by 7 bases and J by 3 bases. Germline CDR1 SQVTM, CDR2 ANQGSEA. The CDR3: CSGAGRTGVKNIQYF. The DNA for the CDR3 is TGCAGCGGGGCTGGACGGACAGGAGTCAAAAACATTCAGTACTTC.

The chain carries TRBV12-3 or TRBV12-4 and TRBJ2-7, with unresolved D. CDR3 length equals 13 residues. Trimming pared 4 bases from V and 6 bases from J, leaving 13 bases between. DNA of the CDR3: TGTGCCAGCAGTTCGAATATAATTCGCGAGCAGTACTTC. The encoded protein is CASSSNIIREQYF.

The chain is built from TRBV5-4 and TRBJ2-5, with 8 positions matching TRBD2. Germline CDR1 reads SGHNT; CDR2 reads YYREEE (reference sequence). The CDR3 spans 17 residues. V lost 0 bases and J lost 0; bases outside the gene matches: 7. CDR3 region: CASSLGWGSGDQETQYF. The CDR3, as DNA: TGTGCCAGCAGCTTGGGATGGGGTAGCGGGGACCAAGAGACCCAGTACTTC.

V gene TRBV6-4 combines with J gene TRBJ2-2; no definite D call. V gave up 5 bases and J gave up 4 bases, with 8 bases separating them. This CDR3 is 13 amino acids long. CDR1 and CDR2 from the germline V gene are MRHNA and SNTAGT. The DNA of the CDR3 is TGTGCCAGCAGTCTTGGGTTCACCGGGGAGCTGTTTTTT. It translates to CASSLGFTGELFF.

This chain joins TRBV29-1 and TRBJ1-4; 9 bases line up with TRBD1. Germline V lookup: CDR1 SQVTM, CDR2 ANQGSEA. J was trimmed by 4 bases and V by 4 bases; bases with no gene match: 10. The CDR3 runs 16 residues. The chain's CDR3 is CSVGGDRAPSNEKLFF. CDR3 nucleotide sequence: TGCAGCGTTGGAGGGGACAGGGCCCCTAGTAATGAAAAACTGTTTTTT.

Turning to this clone: At one boundary the junction diverges from the germline segment, which might be a read error. Other DNA sequences within the sample encode an identical CDR3. CDR3 coding DNA: TGTAGCGGAGCGGGGACAGATACGCAGTATTTT. The encoded protein is CSGAGTDTQYF. The V call is TRBV29-1, the J call TRBJ2-3; the match to TRBD2 covers 7 bases. The CDR3 totals 11 residues. Germline values: CDR1 SQVTM, CDR2 ANQGSEA.

The chain employs TRBV9 and TRBJ1-2; perhaps TRBD1 as D (6 bases). The germline V gene encodes CDR1 SGDLS and CDR2 YYNGEE. This CDR3 is built from 17 residues. The V end lost 4 bases, the J end lost 0 bases, and 19 bases lay between the germline ends. CDR3 nucleotides: TGTGCCAGCAGCCCGGTGGACAGCTCCTTTACTAACTATGGCTACACCTTC. It yields the protein CASSPVDSSFTNYGYTF.

The DNA of the CDR3 is TGTGCCAGCAGCTTAATCGACAGGGGTTTTTACGAGCAGTACTTC. Translating it yields CASSLIDRGFYEQYF. V gene TRBV7-9 combines with J gene TRBJ2-7; TRBD1 agrees at 8 bases. CDR1 and CDR2 from the germline V gene are SEHNR and FQNEAQ (reference sequence). The length of the CDR3 is 15 residues. V gave up 2 bases and J gave up 4 bases; unmatched junction bases: 7.

The rearrangement links TRBV28 to TRBJ1-3; 7 nucleotides match TRBD1. This CDR3 spans 14 amino acids. V lost 6 bases and J lost 0; bases outside the gene matches: 2. The V gene's germline CDR1 is MDHEN and CDR2 SYDVKM. DNA of the CDR3: TGTGCCAGCAGCAACAGGGGCTCTGGAAACACCATATATTTT. It encodes CASSNRGSGNTIYF.

The chain recombines TRBV7-9 with TRBJ1-3; no reliable D call. There are 15 residues in the CDR3. Germline CDR1 and CDR2: SEHNR and FQNEAQ (reference sequence). V was pared by 4 bases and J by 2 bases, with 12 bases between. CDR3 DNA: TGTGCCAGCAGCTCGGCGCTAGGAACTGGAAACACCATATATTTT. This sequence encodes CASSSALGTGNTIYF.

The chain combines TRBV6-1 with TRBJ1-2; no clear D gene. The CDR3 totals 12 residues. The germline CDR1 and CDR2 sequences are MNHNS and SASEGT. V was cut by 3 bases and J by 4 bases, with 6 bases left in between. CDR3 nucleotides: TGTGCCAGCAGTGAGAGGACCTATGGCTACACCTTC. It codes for CASSERTYGYTF.

The CDR3 is CSVAFLGEKLFF. CDR3 coding DNA: TGCAGCGTTGCGTTTCTAGGGGAAAAACTGTTTTTT. The chain couples TRBV29-1 to TRBJ1-4; the D is unclear. The CDR3 runs 12 residues. Germline V CDR1 and CDR2: SQVTM, ANQGSEA. V was shortened by 4 bases and J by 8 bases, with 11 bases between the two germline ends.

This rearrangement joins TRBV19 to TRBJ1-4; D gene uncertain. Between the trimmed V and J ends, which lost 1 base and 1 base, there was a span of 13 bases. The CDR3 is 17 residues long. Looked up from germline, CDR1 is LNHDA and CDR2 is SQIVND (reference sequence). The CDR3 reads CASSIGRLGVTNEKLFF. The CDR3 nucleotides are TGTGCCAGTAGTATAGGCCGCCTCGGGGTAACTAATGAAAAACTGTTTTTT.

V is TRBV10-1 and J is TRBJ2-1; 10 bases are shared with TRBD2. Germline V gene lookup returns CDR1 WNHNN and CDR2 SYGVQD (reference sequence). The trim removed 5 bases at V and 6 bases at J, leaving 7 bases unmatched. This CDR3 spans 15 amino acids. The CDR3 reads CASSLSGGPSNEQFF. Here the CDR3 DNA reads TGCGCCAGCAGTCTTAGCGGGGGGCCTAGCAATGAGCAGTTCTTC.

The chain joins TRBV2 to TRBJ1-6; the D is unclear. Between the trimmed V and J ends, which lost 7 bases and 0 bases, there was a span of 13 bases. The V gene's germline CDR1 is SNHLY and CDR2 FYNNEI. The CDR3 extends over 16 amino acids. CDR3 sequence (DNA): TGTGCCAGCACCCTAGTGGGGAGCTCCTATAATTCACCCCTCCACTTT. This codes for CASTLVGSSYNSPLHF.

A few counts support this clone. The gene calls are TRBV7-8 and TRBJ2-5; 8 nucleotides align to TRBD2. V shed 6 bases, J shed 4 bases, and the junction held 13 bases outside the gene matches. The CDR3 consists of 16 residues. From germline, CDR1 is SGHVS and CDR2 FQNEAQ. CDR3 residues: CASRSSRAGGGETQYF. As DNA, the CDR3 is TGTGCCAGCAGGTCCTCGAGGGCGGGAGGCGGAGAGACCCAGTACTTC.